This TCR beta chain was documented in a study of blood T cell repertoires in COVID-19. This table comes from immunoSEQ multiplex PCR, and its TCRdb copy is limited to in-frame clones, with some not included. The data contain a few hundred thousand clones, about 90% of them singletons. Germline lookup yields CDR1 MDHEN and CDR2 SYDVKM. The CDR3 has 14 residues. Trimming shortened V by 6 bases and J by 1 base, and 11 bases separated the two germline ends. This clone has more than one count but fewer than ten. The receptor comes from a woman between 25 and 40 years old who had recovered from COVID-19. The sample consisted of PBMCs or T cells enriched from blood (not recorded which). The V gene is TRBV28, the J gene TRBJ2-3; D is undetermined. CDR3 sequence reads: CASSTRVRTDTQYF. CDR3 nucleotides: TGTGCCAGCAGCACACGGGTCCGCACAGATACGCAGTATTTT.